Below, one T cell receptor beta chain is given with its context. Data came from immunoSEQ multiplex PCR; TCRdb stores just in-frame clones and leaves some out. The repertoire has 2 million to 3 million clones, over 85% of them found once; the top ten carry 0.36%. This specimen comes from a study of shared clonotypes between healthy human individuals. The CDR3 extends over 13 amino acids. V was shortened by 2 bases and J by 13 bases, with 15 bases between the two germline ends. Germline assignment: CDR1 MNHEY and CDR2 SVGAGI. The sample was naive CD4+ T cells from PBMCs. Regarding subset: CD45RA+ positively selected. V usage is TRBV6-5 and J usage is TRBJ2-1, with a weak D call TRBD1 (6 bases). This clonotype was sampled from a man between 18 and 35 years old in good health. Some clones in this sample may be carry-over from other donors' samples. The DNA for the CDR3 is TGTGCCAGCAGTTACGAGGCCCGGGACAAACAGTTCTTC. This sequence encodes CASSYEARDKQFF.